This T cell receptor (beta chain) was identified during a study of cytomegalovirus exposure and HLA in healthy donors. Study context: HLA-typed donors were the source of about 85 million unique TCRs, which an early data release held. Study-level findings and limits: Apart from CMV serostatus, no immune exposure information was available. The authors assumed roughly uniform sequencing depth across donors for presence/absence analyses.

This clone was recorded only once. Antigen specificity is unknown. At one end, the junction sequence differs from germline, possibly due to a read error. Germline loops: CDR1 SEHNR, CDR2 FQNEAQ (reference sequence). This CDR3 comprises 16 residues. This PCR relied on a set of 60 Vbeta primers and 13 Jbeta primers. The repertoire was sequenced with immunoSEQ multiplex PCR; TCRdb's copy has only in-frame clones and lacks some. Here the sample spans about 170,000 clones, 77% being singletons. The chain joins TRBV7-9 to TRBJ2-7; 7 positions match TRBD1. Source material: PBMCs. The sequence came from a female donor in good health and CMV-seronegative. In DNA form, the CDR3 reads TGTTCCAGCAGCTTAGCCGGCCAGGGGGTGTCCTACGAGCAGTACTTC. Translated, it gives CSSSLAGQGVSYEQYF.